Below, one TCR beta chain is given with its context. Its antigen is unidentified. The sample belongs to a study of CD8 T cells in ankylosing spondylitis. Quantitative 5'-RACE was performed with molecular barcodes, and it yielded the TCR beta libraries. One entry per CDR3 protein, called by TCRdb with MiXCR from the 5' RACE reads. Found here are roughly 64,000 distinct CDR3 sequences, 6.2% of them singletons; the top ten hold approximately 5%. V dropped 4 bases and J dropped 7 bases, with 20 bases sitting between them. Germline lookup yields CDR1 LGHDT and CDR2 YNNKEL (reference sequence). The CDR3 is 16 residues long. Findings of the study overall: Reportedly, matched ankylosing spondylitis synovial fluid was significantly enriched for disease-linked clones. It appeared that ankylosing spondylitis blood was characterized by a TCR beta motif of several highly homologous variants. The disease-linked clones had a CD8+ phenotype and low blood frequencies.

J is TRBJ2-1 and V is TRBV3-1, with D possibly TRBD2 on 7 matching bases. This receptor was taken from a male donor with ankylosing spondylitis. Input material: synovial fluid, either unsorted or a sorted T cell fraction (not recorded which). As DNA, the CDR3 is TGTGCCAGCAGCCCCCCAATCAGGGGAGGGACGAATGAGCAGTTCTTC. The encoded protein is CASSPPIRGGTNEQFF.